This TCR beta chain derives from a study of T cells in localized non-small cell lung cancer. General study points: Analysis by sequencing included only one tumor region, so heterogeneity remains possible. The highest T cell clonality was in uninvolved adjacent lung, above tumor.

Germline V lookup: CDR1 SGHRS, CDR2 YFSETQ. The V end was cut by 4 bases, the J end by 4 bases, with 11 bases between. CDR3 length equals 13 residues. The data were produced by immunoSEQ multiplex PCR, yet TCRdb's version contains in-frame clones alone and is incomplete. The sample consists of tens of thousands of clones, 70% to 90% of them appearing once. This clone was found once. Its antigen is as yet unknown. This TCR derives from a male donor aged 60 or over with stage III squamous cell lung carcinoma. The specimen was peripheral blood, collected before any cancer treatment. J is TRBJ1-1 and V is TRBV5-1, with unresolved D. CDR3 sequence: CASSLLSGTEAFF. CDR3 in DNA: TGCGCCAGCAGCCTCCTCAGCGGCACTGAAGCTTTCTTT. Combining the CDR3 with reference TRBV5-1 and TRBJ1-1 gives the whole variable domain KAGVTQTPRYLIKTRGQQVTLSCSPISGHRSVSWYQQTPGQGLQFLFEYFSETQRNKGNFPGRFSGRQFSNSRSEMNVSTLELGDSALYLCASSLLSGTEAFFGQGTRLTVV.